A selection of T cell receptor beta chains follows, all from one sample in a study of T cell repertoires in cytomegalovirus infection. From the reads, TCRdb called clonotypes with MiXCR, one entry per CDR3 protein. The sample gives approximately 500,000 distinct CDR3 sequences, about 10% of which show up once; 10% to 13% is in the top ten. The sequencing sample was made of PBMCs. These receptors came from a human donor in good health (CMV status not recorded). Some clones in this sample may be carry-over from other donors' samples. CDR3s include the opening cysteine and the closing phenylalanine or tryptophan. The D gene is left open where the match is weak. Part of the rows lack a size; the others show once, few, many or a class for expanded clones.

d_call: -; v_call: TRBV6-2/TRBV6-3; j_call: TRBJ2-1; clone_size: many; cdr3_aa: CATFGSFYNEQFF; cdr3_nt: TGTGCCACCTTTGGGAGTTTTTACAATGAGCAGTTCTTC
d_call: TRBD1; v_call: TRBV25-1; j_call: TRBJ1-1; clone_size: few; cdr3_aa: CASSERRGLNTEAFF; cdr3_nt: TGTGCCAGCAGTGAACGCAGGGGGCTTAACACTGAAGCTTTCTTT
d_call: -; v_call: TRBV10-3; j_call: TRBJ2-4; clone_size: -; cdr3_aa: CAMSSSHGNIQYF; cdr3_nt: TGTGCCATGAGTTCCTCACACGGAAACATTCAGTACTTC
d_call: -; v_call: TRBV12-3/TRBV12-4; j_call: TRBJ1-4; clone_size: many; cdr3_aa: CASSLKGRGMLGDTNEKLFF; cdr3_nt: TGTGCCAGCAGTTTGAAGGGTCGGGGAATGCTGGGGGACACTAATGAAAAACTGTTTTTT
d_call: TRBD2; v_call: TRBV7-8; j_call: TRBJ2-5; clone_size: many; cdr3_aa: CASRLAGVQETQYF; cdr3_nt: TGTGCCAGCAGATTAGCGGGGGTCCAAGAGACCCAGTACTTC
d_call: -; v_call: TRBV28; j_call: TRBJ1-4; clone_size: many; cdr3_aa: CASSPAANEKLFF; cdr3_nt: TGTGCCAGCAGTCCTGCGGCTAATGAAAAACTGTTTTTT
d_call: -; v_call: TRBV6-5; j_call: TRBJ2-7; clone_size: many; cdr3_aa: CASNRDLSSYEQYF; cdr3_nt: TGTGCCAGCAATAGGGACCTGAGCTCCTACGAGCAGTACTTC
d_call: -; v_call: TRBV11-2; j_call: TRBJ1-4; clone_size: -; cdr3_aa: CASSLPGSLEKLFF; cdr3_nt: TGTGCCAGCAGCTTGCCAGGGTCTTTGGAAAAACTGTTTTTT
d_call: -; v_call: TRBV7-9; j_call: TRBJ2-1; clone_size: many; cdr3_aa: CASSPLSRNNEQFF; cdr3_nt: TGTGCCAGCAGCCCCCTCAGTAGGAACAATGAGCAGTTCTTC
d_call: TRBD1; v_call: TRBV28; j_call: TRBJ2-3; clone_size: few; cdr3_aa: CASSFLGQRALSQYF; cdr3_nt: TGTGCCAGCAGTTTTTTGGGACAGCGAGCGTTATCGCAGTATTTT
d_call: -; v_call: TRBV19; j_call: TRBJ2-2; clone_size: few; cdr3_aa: CASSTSEGPNTGELFF; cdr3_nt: TGTGCCAGTAGTACCTCAGAGGGTCCGAACACCGGGGAGCTGTTTTTT
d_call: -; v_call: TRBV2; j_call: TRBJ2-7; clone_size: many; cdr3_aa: CASSEALPGIILPYEQYF; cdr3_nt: TGTGCCAGCAGTGAAGCGCTTCCCGGGATCATCCTCCCCTACGAGCAGTACTTC
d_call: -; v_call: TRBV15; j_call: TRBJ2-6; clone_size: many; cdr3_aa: CATSDPAGANVLTF; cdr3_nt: TGTGCCACCAGCGACCCCGCTGGGGCCAACGTCCTGACTTTC
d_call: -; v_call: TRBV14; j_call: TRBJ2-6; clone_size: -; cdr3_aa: CASSQNWGSGANVLTF; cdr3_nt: TGTGCCAGCAGCCAAAATTGGGGTTCTGGGGCCAACGTCCTGACTTTC
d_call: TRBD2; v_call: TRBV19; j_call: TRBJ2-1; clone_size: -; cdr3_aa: CASSIMGLAGGDEQFF; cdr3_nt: TGTGCCAGTAGTATAATGGGACTAGCGGGAGGAGATGAGCAGTTCTTC
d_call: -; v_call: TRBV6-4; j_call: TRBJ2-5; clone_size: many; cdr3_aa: CASSPAGGTQYF; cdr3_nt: TGTGCCAGCAGTCCCGCCGGGGGGACCCAGTACTTC
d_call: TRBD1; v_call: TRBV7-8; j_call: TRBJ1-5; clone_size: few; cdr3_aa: CASSDRQGERNQPQHF; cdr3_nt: TGTGCCAGCAGCGACCGACAGGGCGAGCGCAATCAGCCCCAGCATTTT
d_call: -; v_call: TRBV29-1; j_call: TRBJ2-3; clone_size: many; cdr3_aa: CSVDVSDTDTQYF; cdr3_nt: TGCAGCGTTGATGTTTCAGACACAGATACGCAGTATTTT
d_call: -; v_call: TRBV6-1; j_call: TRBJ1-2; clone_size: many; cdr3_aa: CASSEGSPGLNYGYTF; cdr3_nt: TGTGCCAGCAGTGAAGGCTCCCCGGGGCTTAACTATGGCTACACCTTC
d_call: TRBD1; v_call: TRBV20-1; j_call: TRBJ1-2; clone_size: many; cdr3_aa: CSARDLTGLANYGYTF; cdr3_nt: TGCAGTGCTAGAGACCTGACAGGGTTAGCTAACTATGGCTACACCTTC
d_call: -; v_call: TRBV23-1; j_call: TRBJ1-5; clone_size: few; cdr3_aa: CASSQSSPGTTHSNQPQHF; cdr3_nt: TGCGCCAGCAGTCAATCATCTCCCGGGACAACCCATAGCAATCAGCCCCAGCATTTT
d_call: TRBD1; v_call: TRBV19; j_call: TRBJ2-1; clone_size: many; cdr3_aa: CASSIEGQGAYNEQFF; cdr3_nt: TGTGCCAGTAGTATTGAAGGACAGGGTGCCTACAATGAGCAGTTCTTC
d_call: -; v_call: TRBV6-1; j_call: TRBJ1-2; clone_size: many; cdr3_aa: CASSGKPGPRNYGYTF; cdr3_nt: TGTGCCAGCAGTGGCAAACCGGGACCGAGAAACTATGGCTACACCTTC
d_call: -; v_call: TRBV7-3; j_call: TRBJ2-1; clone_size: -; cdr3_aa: CASSFMSNYNEQFF; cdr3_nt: TGTGCCAGCAGCTTCATGTCTAATTACAATGAGCAGTTCTTC
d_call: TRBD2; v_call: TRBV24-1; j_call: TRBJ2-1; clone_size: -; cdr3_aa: CATSDLAGGKDNEQFF; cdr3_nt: TGTGCCACCAGTGATCTCGCGGGGGGAAAGGACAATGAGCAGTTCTTC
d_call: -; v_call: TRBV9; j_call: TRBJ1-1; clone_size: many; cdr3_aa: CASSDGGSEAFF; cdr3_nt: TGTGCCAGCAGCGACGGGGGCAGCGAAGCTTTCTTT
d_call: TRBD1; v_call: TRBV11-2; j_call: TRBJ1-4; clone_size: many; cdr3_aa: CASSFGQGTNEKLFF; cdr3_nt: TGTGCCAGCAGCTTCGGACAGGGGACTAATGAAAAACTGTTTTTT
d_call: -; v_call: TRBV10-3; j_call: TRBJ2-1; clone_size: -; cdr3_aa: CAISESDEPLSGQFF; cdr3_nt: TGTGCCATCAGTGAGTCCGATGAACCCCTGTCGGGGCAGTTCTTC
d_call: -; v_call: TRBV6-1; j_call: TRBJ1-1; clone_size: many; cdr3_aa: CASSEAGRLGEAFF; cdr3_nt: TGTGCCAGCAGTGAGGCTGGGAGGCTCGGTGAAGCTTTCTTT
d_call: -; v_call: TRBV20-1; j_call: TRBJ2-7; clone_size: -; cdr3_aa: CSAQTSQGYEQYF; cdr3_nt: TGCAGTGCCCAGACATCCCAGGGATACGAGCAGTACTTC
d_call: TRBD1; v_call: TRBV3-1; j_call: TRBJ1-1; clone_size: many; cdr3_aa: CASKGAGVATEAFF; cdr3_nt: TGTGCCAGCAAGGGGGCGGGCGTAGCTACTGAAGCTTTCTTT
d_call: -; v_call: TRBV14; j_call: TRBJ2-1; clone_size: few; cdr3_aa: CASSPRGSGTYNEQFF; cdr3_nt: TGTGCCAGCAGCCCACGCGGTTCGGGGACCTACAATGAGCAGTTCTTC
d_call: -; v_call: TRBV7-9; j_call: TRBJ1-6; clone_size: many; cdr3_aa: CASSVREKESLHF; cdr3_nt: TGTGCCAGCAGCGTCCGGGAGAAGGAGTCCCTCCACTTT
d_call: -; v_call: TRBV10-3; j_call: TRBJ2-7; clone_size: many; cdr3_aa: CAISEGTHYEQYF; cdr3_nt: TGTGCCATCAGTGAGGGCACCCACTACGAGCAGTACTTC
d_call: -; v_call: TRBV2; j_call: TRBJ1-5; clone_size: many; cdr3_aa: CASSELVEPQHF; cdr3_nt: TGTGCCAGCAGTGAACTGGTGGAGCCCCAGCATTTT
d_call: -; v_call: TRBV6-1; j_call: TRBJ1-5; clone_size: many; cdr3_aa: CASSETQNQPQHF; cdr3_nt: TGTGCCAGCAGTGAAACCCAAAATCAGCCCCAGCATTTT
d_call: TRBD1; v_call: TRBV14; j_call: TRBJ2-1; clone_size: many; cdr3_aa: CASSQTGAPYNEQFF; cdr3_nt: TGTGCCAGCAGCCAAACAGGGGCACCGTACAATGAGCAGTTCTTC
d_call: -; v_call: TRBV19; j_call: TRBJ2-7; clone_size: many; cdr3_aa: CATEWEDEQYF; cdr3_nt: TGTGCAACAGAGTGGGAGGACGAGCAGTACTTC
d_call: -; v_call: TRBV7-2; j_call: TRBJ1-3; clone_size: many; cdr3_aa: CASSSWENTIYF; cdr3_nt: TGTGCCAGCAGCTCATGGGAAAACACCATATATTTT
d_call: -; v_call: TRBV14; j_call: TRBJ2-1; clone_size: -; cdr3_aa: CASSQGRLSSYNEQFF; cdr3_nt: TGTGCCAGCAGCCAAGGTAGGCTGAGCTCCTACAATGAGCAGTTCTTC
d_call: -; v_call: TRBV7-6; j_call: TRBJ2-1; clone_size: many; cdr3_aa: CASSQALVGEQFF; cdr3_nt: TGTGCCAGCAGCCAAGCCCTAGTTGGTGAGCAGTTCTTC
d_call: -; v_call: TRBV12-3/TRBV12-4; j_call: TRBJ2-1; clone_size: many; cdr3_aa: CASSRDSGNDNEQFF; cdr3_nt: TGTGCCAGCAGTCGGGACTCGGGAAACGACAATGAGCAGTTCTTC
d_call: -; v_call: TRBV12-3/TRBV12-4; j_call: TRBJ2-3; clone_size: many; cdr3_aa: CASSFSHTQYF; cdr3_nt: TGTGCCAGCAGTTTTTCCCATACGCAGTATTTT
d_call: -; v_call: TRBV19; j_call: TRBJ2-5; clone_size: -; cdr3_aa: CATTRGGSETQYF; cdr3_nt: TGTGCCACCACTCGGGGCGGGTCCGAGACCCAGTACTTC
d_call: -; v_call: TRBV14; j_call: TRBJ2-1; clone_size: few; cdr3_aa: CASSQDPPYRVSSYNEQFF; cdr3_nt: TGTGCCAGCAGCCAAGATCCCCCTTACCGGGTAAGCTCCTACAATGAGCAGTTCTTC
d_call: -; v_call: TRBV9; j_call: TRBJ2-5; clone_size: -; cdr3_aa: CASSVAGRGGETQYF; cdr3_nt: TGTGCCAGCAGCGTAGCTGGCCGGGGTGGTGAGACCCAGTACTTC
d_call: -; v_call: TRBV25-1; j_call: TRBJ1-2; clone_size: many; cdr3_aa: CASSEGDGYGYTF; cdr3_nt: TGTGCCAGCAGTGAGGGGGACGGCTATGGCTACACCTTC
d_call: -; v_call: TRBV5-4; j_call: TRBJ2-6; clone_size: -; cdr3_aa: CASSSLLSGANVLTF; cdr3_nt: TGTGCCAGCAGCTCCCTCCTTTCTGGGGCCAACGTCCTGACTTTC
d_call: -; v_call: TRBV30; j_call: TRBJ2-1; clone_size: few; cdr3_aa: CAWSHNEQFF; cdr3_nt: TGTGCCTGGAGTCACAATGAGCAGTTCTTC